Sequencing of this T cell receptor beta chain was carried out in a study of OX40 agonist ivuxolimab in advanced cancers. This clone was recorded only once. The repertoire was sequenced with immunoSEQ multiplex PCR; TCRdb's copy has only in-frame clones and lacks some. This sample has 50,000 to 75,000 clones; around nine tenths occur once, and the top ten carry 0.55% to 0.65%. This sample comprised CD4+ or CD8+ T cells sorted from blood, obtained in a trial of the OX40 agonist ivuxolimab. This TCR came from an adult with an advanced solid tumor such as melanoma, head and neck, liver or kidney cancer.

As DNA, the CDR3 is TGTGCCAGTAGTACGGACAGGGTGAGGTCCTACGAGCAGTACTTC. This encodes CASSTDRVRSYEQYF. The genes are TRBV19 and TRBJ2-7; 8 nucleotides align to TRBD1. This CDR3 comprises 15 residues. CDR1 and CDR2 from the germline V gene are LNHDA and SQIVND (reference sequence). The junction had 6 bases not matched to a gene; V was cut back by 4 bases and J by 1 base.